The rows below give T cell receptor beta chains drawn from one sample of a study of prognosis after radiotherapy for stage I lung cancer. A single record per CDR3 protein comes from TCRdb applying MiXCR to the multiplex PCR reads. The table lists about 18,000 distinct CDR3 sequences, around 30% of them singletons. The sequencing used PBMCs, collected before or after stereotactic body radiation therapy (not recorded which). The origin of the receptors is a donor over 45 with non-small cell lung cancer. Each CDR3 is given with its conserved first and last residue. Fields, in order: D gene, clone size, J gene, V gene, CDR3 DNA, CDR3 protein. A D gene is named only where the DNA matches it firmly. Some rows mark clone size as missing; the rest say once, few, many or name a class of expanded clone.

d_gene: .; abundance: .; j_gene: TRBJ2-2; v_gene: TRBV27; CDR3nt: TGTGCCAGCAGCTGGATACGGGACAAAACTTACGTAGGGCACCGGGGAGCTGTTTTT; CDR3aa: CASSWIRDKTYVGHRGAVF
d_gene: .; abundance: medium-sized; j_gene: TRBJ2-2; v_gene: TRBV11-2; CDR3nt: TGTGCCAGCAGCTTCGGGGCTAGCGTATACACCGGGGAGCTGTTTTTT; CDR3aa: CASSFGASVYTGELFF
d_gene: .; abundance: medium-sized; j_gene: TRBJ2-1; v_gene: TRBV7-3; CDR3nt: TGTGCCAGCAGCCCAAGAGTTGGCGGTGTGAACAATGAGCAGTTCTTC; CDR3aa: CASSPRVGGVNNEQFF
d_gene: .; abundance: .; j_gene: TRBJ1-4; v_gene: TRBV20-1; CDR3nt: TGCAGTGCCCCGGGGGGGACACCACTTAATGAAAAACTGTTTTTT; CDR3aa: CSAPGGTPLNEKLFF
d_gene: .; abundance: many; j_gene: TRBJ2-7; v_gene: TRBV10-3; CDR3nt: TGTGCCATCAGTGGTACGACCTACGAGCAGTACTTC; CDR3aa: CAISGTTYEQYF
d_gene: TRBD2; abundance: many; j_gene: TRBJ2-7; v_gene: TRBV9; CDR3nt: TGTGCCAGCAGCCCCCGACTAGCGAGCGTTTACGAGCAGTACTTC; CDR3aa: CASSPRLASVYEQYF
d_gene: .; abundance: many; j_gene: TRBJ1-5; v_gene: TRBV12-3/TRBV12-4; CDR3nt: TGTGCCAGCAGTTTAGGGCTTCTCAATCAGCCCCAGCATTTT; CDR3aa: CASSLGLLNQPQHF
d_gene: .; abundance: many; j_gene: TRBJ2-2; v_gene: TRBV14; CDR3nt: TGTGCCAGCAGCCAAGATAGCAGGGGATATCCCGGGGAGCTGTTTTTT; CDR3aa: CASSQDSRGYPGELFF
d_gene: .; abundance: few; j_gene: TRBJ2-7; v_gene: TRBV5-4; CDR3nt: TGTGCCAGCAGCTTGGAACAGGTAACCTACGAGCAGTACTTC; CDR3aa: CASSLEQVTYEQYF
d_gene: .; abundance: many; j_gene: TRBJ2-7; v_gene: TRBV7-2; CDR3nt: TGTGCCAGCAGCTTAGCGATGGCCGGAGGTATCTACGAGCAGTACTTC; CDR3aa: CASSLAMAGGIYEQYF
d_gene: TRBD2; abundance: many; j_gene: TRBJ2-7; v_gene: TRBV6-5; CDR3nt: TGTGCCAGCAGTTATTCACTAGCGGAAAGCTACGAGCAGTACTTC; CDR3aa: CASSYSLAESYEQYF
d_gene: TRBD2; abundance: .; j_gene: TRBJ2-7; v_gene: TRBV19; CDR3nt: TGTGCCAGTAGTATCAGCGGGAGTGTCTCCTACGAGCAGTGCTTC; CDR3aa: CASSISGSVSYEQCF
d_gene: .; abundance: many; j_gene: TRBJ1-6; v_gene: TRBV5-8; CDR3nt: TGTGCCAGCAGCTTTCGAGGGGATTCACCCCTCCACTTT; CDR3aa: CASSFRGDSPLHF
d_gene: .; abundance: many; j_gene: TRBJ2-1; v_gene: TRBV4-3; CDR3nt: TGCGCCAGCAGCCGGACGACCAGAAATGAGCAGTTCTTC; CDR3aa: CASSRTTRNEQFF
d_gene: TRBD1; abundance: many; j_gene: TRBJ2-5; v_gene: TRBV29-1; CDR3nt: TGCAGCGTTGAACTACTGGGACAGGGGGGGGAGACCCAGTACTTC; CDR3aa: CSVELLGQGGETQYF
d_gene: .; abundance: many; j_gene: TRBJ1-5; v_gene: TRBV6-5; CDR3nt: TGTGCCAGCAGTTACTCGACGGGAGCTCAGCCCCAGCATTTT; CDR3aa: CASSYSTGAQPQHF
d_gene: .; abundance: many; j_gene: TRBJ2-2; v_gene: TRBV9; CDR3nt: TGTGCCAGCAGCGTAGCCCCTCGTGGGACCGGGGAGCTGTTTTTT; CDR3aa: CASSVAPRGTGELFF
d_gene: .; abundance: many; j_gene: TRBJ1-6; v_gene: TRBV7-3; CDR3nt: TGTGCCAGCAGCCCGGGCCCTCGCTCACCCCTCCACTTT; CDR3aa: CASSPGPRSPLHF
d_gene: .; abundance: many; j_gene: TRBJ1-5; v_gene: TRBV7-9; CDR3nt: TGTGCCAGCAGCCACGTGCGGGGGGCTGGAGTTTTTGATCAGCCCCAGCATTTT; CDR3aa: CASSHVRGAGVFDQPQHF
d_gene: .; abundance: many; j_gene: TRBJ1-2; v_gene: TRBV6-1; CDR3nt: TGTGCCAGCAGGGGCACAATGGAGGGGCTCTATGGCTACACCTTC; CDR3aa: CASRGTMEGLYGYTF
d_gene: .; abundance: many; j_gene: TRBJ2-7; v_gene: TRBV28; CDR3nt: TGTGCCAGCAGGGGGGAAAGCTCCTACGAGCAGTACTTC; CDR3aa: CASRGESSYEQYF
d_gene: TRBD2; abundance: many; j_gene: TRBJ2-1; v_gene: TRBV3-1; CDR3nt: TGTGCCAGCAGCCAAGGGCCTAGCGGGAGCCTCTACAATGAGCAGTTCTTC; CDR3aa: CASSQGPSGSLYNEQFF
d_gene: TRBD2; abundance: once; j_gene: TRBJ2-3; v_gene: TRBV7-2; CDR3nt: TGTGCGAGCAGCTTACGCAACCTAGCGGGAGGGCGTGGAGATACGCAGTATTTT; CDR3aa: CASSLRNLAGGRGDTQYF
d_gene: .; abundance: many; j_gene: TRBJ2-7; v_gene: TRBV6-1; CDR3nt: TGTGCCAGCAGTGAATTTTTCTACGAGCAGTACTTC; CDR3aa: CASSEFFYEQYF
d_gene: TRBD1; abundance: many; j_gene: TRBJ1-1; v_gene: TRBV28; CDR3nt: TGTGCCAGCAGTTGGGACAGAAGCGACACTGAAGCTTTCTTT; CDR3aa: CASSWDRSDTEAFF
d_gene: .; abundance: .; j_gene: TRBJ2-4; v_gene: TRBV7-2; CDR3nt: .; CDR3aa: CASSLVAGGTTFENIKYF
d_gene: .; abundance: many; j_gene: TRBJ2-6; v_gene: TRBV30; CDR3nt: TGTGCCTGGAGGGGGGGATTCGACTCTGGGGCCAACGTCCTGACTTTC; CDR3aa: CAWRGGFDSGANVLTF
d_gene: .; abundance: .; j_gene: TRBJ2-3; v_gene: TRBV30; CDR3nt: TGTGCCTGGAGTCCCCCCCAACCGGGGGCTCCATGGACAGATACGCAGTATTTT; CDR3aa: CAWSPPQPGAPWTDTQYF
d_gene: .; abundance: medium-sized; j_gene: TRBJ2-7; v_gene: TRBV3-1; CDR3nt: TGTGCCAGCAGCCAAACCGGGACGGGGTACGAGCAGTACTTC; CDR3aa: CASSQTGTGYEQYF
d_gene: .; abundance: many; j_gene: TRBJ2-4; v_gene: TRBV4-1; CDR3nt: TGCGCCAGCAGCCAAGAATCTATAGTAGGGTCTGTTTCAAACATTCAGTACTTC; CDR3aa: CASSQESIVGSVSNIQYF
d_gene: .; abundance: many; j_gene: TRBJ2-3; v_gene: TRBV12-5; CDR3nt: TGTGCTGGGTTCCAGCGGCAGTATTTT; CDR3aa: CAGFQRQYF
d_gene: .; abundance: many; j_gene: TRBJ1-1; v_gene: TRBV6-1; CDR3nt: TGTGCCAGCAGGCGGACCAACATGAACACTGAAGCTTTCTTT; CDR3aa: CASRRTNMNTEAFF
d_gene: TRBD2; abundance: many; j_gene: TRBJ2-2; v_gene: TRBV6-1; CDR3nt: TGTGCCAGCACACGGGGGAGGGACACCGGGGAGCTGTTTTTT; CDR3aa: CASTRGRDTGELFF
d_gene: TRBD1; abundance: many; j_gene: TRBJ2-6; v_gene: TRBV2; CDR3nt: TGTGCCAGCAGTTACACAGGGGCTTGGCTCTCTGGGGCCAACGTCCTGACTTTC; CDR3aa: CASSYTGAWLSGANVLTF
d_gene: .; abundance: medium-sized; j_gene: TRBJ2-3; v_gene: TRBV9; CDR3nt: TGTGCCAGCAGTCCGGCGGGATACACAGATACGCAGTATTTT; CDR3aa: CASSPAGYTDTQYF
d_gene: .; abundance: many; j_gene: TRBJ2-1; v_gene: TRBV3-1; CDR3nt: TGTGCCAGCAGCCAAGCTCGGGACCTTTCTTACAATGAGCAGTTCTTC; CDR3aa: CASSQARDLSYNEQFF
d_gene: TRBD1; abundance: many; j_gene: TRBJ2-4; v_gene: TRBV5-1; CDR3nt: TGCGCCAGCAGCGGATCGACAGGGTCTGACAAAAACATTCAGTACTTC; CDR3aa: CASSGSTGSDKNIQYF
d_gene: .; abundance: many; j_gene: TRBJ2-3; v_gene: TRBV12-3/TRBV12-4; CDR3nt: TGTGCCAGCAGTTTAGTTGCAGATACGCAGTATTTT; CDR3aa: CASSLVADTQYF
d_gene: TRBD1; abundance: many; j_gene: TRBJ2-6; v_gene: TRBV7-9; CDR3nt: TGTGCCAGCAGCTTGGACAGGGGGACCTCTGGGGCCAACGTCCTGACTTTC; CDR3aa: CASSLDRGTSGANVLTF
d_gene: .; abundance: many; j_gene: TRBJ1-1; v_gene: TRBV28; CDR3nt: TGTGCCAGCAGTCGAAAGCAGGGTCGGGGGACTGAAGCTTTCTTT; CDR3aa: CASSRKQGRGTEAFF
d_gene: .; abundance: .; j_gene: TRBJ2-7; v_gene: TRBV28; CDR3nt: TGTGCCAGCAGTTTACTGGGACATTGCACCTACGAGCAGTACTTC; CDR3aa: CASSLLGHCTYEQYF
d_gene: TRBD1; abundance: .; j_gene: TRBJ2-2; v_gene: TRBV30; CDR3nt: TGTGCCTGGAGGCAGGGGGCGAACACCGTGGAGTTGTTTTTT; CDR3aa: CAWRQGANTVELFF
d_gene: .; abundance: many; j_gene: TRBJ2-2; v_gene: TRBV6-1; CDR3nt: TGTGCCAGCAGTCACAGGGCGCGTAACACCGGGGAGCTGTTTTTT; CDR3aa: CASSHRARNTGELFF
d_gene: .; abundance: many; j_gene: TRBJ2-2; v_gene: TRBV20-1; CDR3nt: TGCAGTGCCAGTAGACCCACCGGGGAGCTGTTTTTT; CDR3aa: CSASRPTGELFF
d_gene: TRBD2; abundance: .; j_gene: TRBJ2-7; v_gene: TRBV6-5; CDR3nt: TGTTCCAGCAGTTTACTAGCGCGGTGTTACGAGCAGTACTTC; CDR3aa: CSSSLLARCYEQYF
d_gene: TRBD1; abundance: many; j_gene: TRBJ2-1; v_gene: TRBV3-1; CDR3nt: TGTGCCAGCAGCAGAGGGACAGGGGTGGCCTACAATGAGCAGTTCTTC; CDR3aa: CASSRGTGVAYNEQFF
d_gene: TRBD1; abundance: many; j_gene: TRBJ1-5; v_gene: TRBV28; CDR3nt: TGTGCCAGCACCCCTGTAGGACAGGGAAATAGCAATCAGCCCCAGCATTTT; CDR3aa: CASTPVGQGNSNQPQHF
d_gene: TRBD2; abundance: many; j_gene: TRBJ2-1; v_gene: TRBV6-1; CDR3nt: TGTGCCAGCACCGTAGCGGGAGAGTACAATGAGCAGTTCTTC; CDR3aa: CASTVAGEYNEQFF
d_gene: TRBD1; abundance: many; j_gene: TRBJ2-4; v_gene: TRBV24-1; CDR3nt: TGTGCCACCAGTGATAAGGACAGGGTGAACATTCAGTACTTC; CDR3aa: CATSDKDRVNIQYF
d_gene: .; abundance: many; j_gene: TRBJ2-7; v_gene: TRBV4-2; CDR3nt: TGTGCCAGCAGCCAAGTAGGGCAGGGGGGCGAGCAGTACTTC; CDR3aa: CASSQVGQGGEQYF
d_gene: .; abundance: .; j_gene: TRBJ1-5; v_gene: TRBV28; CDR3nt: TGTGCCAGCAGTTTATTCTACGCGGCCAGCAATCAGCCCCAGCATTTT; CDR3aa: CASSLFYAASNQPQHF